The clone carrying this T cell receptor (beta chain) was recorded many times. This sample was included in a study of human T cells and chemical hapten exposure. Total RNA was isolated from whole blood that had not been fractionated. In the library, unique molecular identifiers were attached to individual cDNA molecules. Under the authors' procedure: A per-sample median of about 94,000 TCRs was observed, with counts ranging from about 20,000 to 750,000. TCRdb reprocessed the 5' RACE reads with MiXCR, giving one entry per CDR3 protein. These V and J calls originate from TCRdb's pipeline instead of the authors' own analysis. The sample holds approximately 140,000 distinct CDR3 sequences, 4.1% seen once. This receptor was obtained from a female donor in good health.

The CDR3 nucleotides read TGTGCCAGCAGTCCTGACAGCTCCACAGATACGCAGTATTTT. Its translation is CASSPDSSTDTQYF. The chain uses TRBV28 and TRBJ2-3; the D gene is possibly TRBD1 (5 bases). Trimming took 5 bases from V and 2 from J, leaving 11 bases between them. Germline-derived CDR1 and CDR2 are MDHEN and SYDVKM. The CDR3 spans 14 residues.